One and the same sample provided the 17 T cell receptor beta chains below, sequenced in a study of beta chain features in type 1 diabetes. General study results and limits: Among patients with Type 1 diabetes, TCRB CDR3s were moderately but significantly shorter in every one of the four CD4+ subsets.

The antigens of these receptors remain unknown. The sequenced template was cDNA made from the entire isolated RNA. Assay used: immunoSEQ multiplex PCR; TCRdb lists only in-frame clones, some missing. The table has 40,000 or so clones, around 70% seen once; the top ten hold more than 2%. Input material: Tregs from blood. Every receptor here comes from a woman between 18 and 29 years old with type 1 diabetes.

This chain connects TRBV7-9 to TRBJ1-2; 7 bases line up with TRBD1. Germline-derived CDR1 and CDR2 are SEHNR and FQNEAQ (reference sequence). This CDR3 has 15 residues. V trimming: 5 bases; J trimming: 4 bases; junction bases outside the gene matches: 10. Here the CDR3 DNA reads TGTGCCAGCAGCCCGAGGACAGGTTTAGGCTATGGCTACACCTTC. Amino acid sequence: CASSPRTGLGYGYTF.

The V call is TRBV7-9, the J call TRBJ2-7; D perhaps matches TRBD2 (6 bases). CDR3 length: 17 residues. V was clipped by 2 bases and J by 3 bases, with 20 bases between them. The V gene's germline CDR1 is SEHNR and CDR2 FQNEAQ (reference sequence). The CDR3 DNA reads as TGTGCCAGCAGCTTACCAACAAGAGCGGGCTGGAACTACGAGCAGTACTTC. This translates into CASSLPTRAGWNYEQYF.

The sample holds a few counts of this clone. This rearrangement joins TRBV10-3 to TRBJ1-5; 8 positions match TRBD1. V was pared by 10 bases and J by 1 base, with 9 bases of the junction left unmatched. The CDR3 length is 15 residues. Germline V lookup: CDR1 ENHRY, CDR2 SYGVKD. The CDR3 sequence is CASRPGQESNQPQHF. CDR3 DNA: TGTGCCAGCCGGCCGGGACAGGAAAGCAATCAGCCCCAGCATTTT.

The rearrangement uses TRBV15 and TRBJ2-1; no clear D gene. Germline lookup yields CDR1 LNHNV and CDR2 YYDKDF (reference sequence). The V end was cut by 0 bases, the J end by 5 bases, with 5 bases between. This CDR3 has 13 residues. CDR3 DNA: TGTGCCACCAGCAGAGACAGAAACAATGAGCAGTTCTTC. Translation: CATSRDRNNEQFF.

The genes are TRBV6-1 and TRBJ2-5; D unresolved. This CDR3 spans 13 amino acids. The ends were cut back, 2 bases at V and 4 bases at J, with 8 bases in the middle. Germline V gene lookup returns CDR1 MNHNS and CDR2 SASEGT. The CDR3 sequence: CASSEMPGETQYF. The CDR3 DNA sequence: TGTGCCAGCAGTGAAATGCCCGGAGAGACCCAGTACTTC.

This chain uses TRBV6-5 with TRBJ1-1; D call uncertain. CDR1 and CDR2 (germline): MNHEY, SVGAGI. The CDR3 totals 13 residues. With 0 bases removed from V and 10 bases from J, the gap between germline ends came to 12 bases. CDR3 loop: CASSYSRAAGAFF. CDR3 nucleotide sequence: TGTGCCAGCAGTTACTCGAGGGCCGCAGGAGCTTTCTTT.

This rearrangement joins TRBV7-9 to TRBJ2-2; D gene ambiguous. This CDR3 is 15 amino acids long. Germline assignment: CDR1 SEHNR and CDR2 FQNEAQ (reference sequence). Trimming left V 5 bases short and J 3 bases short, with 13 bases between. As DNA, the CDR3 is TGTGCCAGCAGCCCGTCGCTCGGGTACACCGGGGAGCTGTTTTTT. Residues: CASSPSLGYTGELFF.

In DNA, the CDR3 is TGTGCCAGCAGTCGATTGGTCATGGCGGGGGGTCAGTTGGCCCAGTACTTC. It specifies CASSRLVMAGGQLAQYF. The chain uses TRBV7-2 and TRBJ2-5; 8 bases line up with TRBD2. V was clipped by 6 bases and J by 9 bases; unmatched bases: 21. In germline, CDR1 is SGHTA, CDR2 FQGNSA. The CDR3 covers 17 residues.

The chain uses TRBV7-8 and TRBJ1-5, with D possibly matching TRBD1 (6 bases). Germline V CDR1 and CDR2: SGHVS, FQNEAQ. Trimming removed 2 bases from V and 0 bases from J, with 11 bases in between. The CDR3 totals 16 residues. CDR3 amino acids: CASSLTGKNSNQPQHF. The CDR3 nucleotides are TGTGCCAGCAGCTTAACAGGGAAAAATAGCAATCAGCCCCAGCATTTT. Together with reference TRBV7-8 and TRBJ1-5, the CDR3 gives the full variable domain: GAGVSQSPRYKVAKRGQDVALRCDPISGHVSLFWYQQALGQGPEFLTYFQNEAQLDKSGLPSDRFFAERPEGSVSTLKIQRTQQEDSAVYLCASSLTGKNSNQPQHFGDGTRLSIL.

The rearrangement uses TRBV6-6 and TRBJ2-3; D unresolved. Deletions cut 4 bases from V and 2 bases from J, with 7 bases between. Germline-derived CDR1 and CDR2 are MNHNY and SVGAGI (reference sequence). There are 13 residues in the CDR3. The CDR3 is CASSSRVTDTQYF. The CDR3 nucleotides read TGTGCCAGCAGTTCACGGGTCACAGATACGCAGTATTTT.

Turning to this clone: Other DNA sequences from this sample encode an identical CDR3 as well. The rearrangement links TRBV19 to TRBJ1-5, with TRBD1 matching over 10 bases. CDR1 LNHDA and CDR2 SQIVND come from the germline V gene (reference sequence). V gave up 5 bases and J gave up 2 bases; unmatched junction bases: 3. This CDR3 has 15 amino acids. CDR3 in DNA: TGTGCCAGTAGTCTCGGGACAGGGGGCAATCAGCCCCAGCATTTT. Its translation: CASSLGTGGNQPQHF. The whole variable domain, filled in from reference TRBV19 and TRBJ1-5, reads DGGITQSPKYLFRKEGQNVTLSCEQNLNHDAMYWYRQDPGQGLRLIYYSQIVNDFQKGDIAEGYSVSREKKESFPLTVTSAQKNPTAFYLCASSLGTGGNQPQHFGDGTRLSIL.

V is TRBV19 and J is TRBJ1-6, with TRBD1 identical over 8 bases. V gave up 5 bases and J gave up 9 bases; unmatched junction bases: 3. Germline V lookup: CDR1 LNHDA, CDR2 SQIVND (reference sequence). The CDR3 spans 13 residues. The CDR3 sequence is CASSVDRGSPLHF. CDR3 in DNA: TGTGCCAGTAGTGTCGACAGGGGTTCACCCCTCCACTTT.

The chain recombines TRBV7-2 with TRBJ2-6, with TRBD1 matching 10 bases. V gave up 5 bases and J gave up 1 base; unmatched junction bases: 5. CDR1 SGHTA and CDR2 FQGNSA come from the germline V gene. The CDR3 is 17 amino acids. The CDR3 region has the DNA TGTGCCAGCAGCCCGACAGGGGGCGCGTCTGGGGCCAACGTCCTGACTTTC. As protein: CASSPTGGASGANVLTF.

This chain joins TRBV18 and TRBJ1-2, with D uncertain. Germline V CDR1 and CDR2: KGHSH, LQKENI. The CDR3 totals 13 residues. V lost 2 bases to trimming and J lost 1 base, with 5 bases between them. CDR3: CASSPELNYGYTF. The CDR3 DNA follows: TGTGCCAGCTCACCAGAACTTAACTATGGCTACACCTTC.

This clone showed up just a few times. The chain recombines TRBV25-1 with TRBJ1-5; D not resolved. Germline lookup yields CDR1 MGHDK and CDR2 SYGVNS. The CDR3 consists of 13 residues. The germline V and J ends were trimmed by 4 bases and 1 base, with 5 bases remaining between them. The CDR3 loop reads CASSAGSNQPQHF. In DNA form, the CDR3 reads TGTGCCAGCAGTGCTGGCAGCAATCAGCCCCAGCATTTT.

The V call is TRBV29-1, the J call TRBJ1-2; D gene ambiguous. Germline V CDR1 and CDR2: SQVTM, ANQGSEA. The length of the CDR3 is 12 residues. Trimming left V 1 base short and J 3 bases short, with 6 bases between. As DNA, the CDR3 is TGCAGCGTTGAAGGACAAGACTATGGCTACACCTTC. Amino acids: CSVEGQDYGYTF. The whole variable domain, remainder taken from reference TRBV29-1 and TRBJ1-2, is SAVISQKPSRDICQRGTSLTIQCQVDSQVTMMFWYRQQPGQSLTLIATANQGSEATYESGFVIDKFPISRPNLTFSTLTVSNMSPEDSSIYLCSVEGQDYGYTFGSGTRLTVV.

V usage is TRBV18 and J usage is TRBJ1-1; 10 bases are shared with TRBD1. The CDR3 is made up of 14 amino acids. The germline V gene has CDR1 KGHSH and CDR2 LQKENI. The V segment lost 3 bases and the J segment 3 bases; nucleotides outside the gene matches: 1. The CDR3 is CASSPGTGDTEAFF. The CDR3 DNA reads as TGTGCCAGCTCACCCGGGACAGGGGACACTGAAGCTTTCTTT.